These 23 T cell receptor beta chains originate from one sample sequenced in a study of shared clonotypes between healthy human individuals. It was CD45RO-negative cells, positively selected for CCR7, that made up naive CD8 cells, with terminally differentiated effector memory CD45RA+ cells excluded. TCRdb's table, derived via immunoSEQ multiplex PCR, lists solely in-frame clones and lacks some. The repertoire has roughly 2,000,000 clones, 93% of them found once; the top ten carry approximately 1.6%. The sample taken for sequencing was naive CD8+ T cells from PBMCs. The receptors shown here come from a man between 18 and 35 years old in good health. Some clones in this sample may be carry-over from other donors' samples.

This clone was seen only once. The gene calls are TRBV30 and TRBJ2-1; 8 positions agree with TRBD1. The trim removed 5 bases at V and 5 bases at J, leaving 2 bases unmatched. Germline V gives CDR1 GTSNPN, CDR2 SVGIG (reference sequence). The CDR3 is 12 amino acids. CDR3 coding DNA: TGTGCCTGGGGGACAGGTAACAATGAGCAGTTCTTC. It encodes CAWGTGNNEQFF.

The CDR3 reads CASSFYGLETGELFF. The CDR3 DNA is TGTGCCAGCAGTTTTTACGGGCTTGAGACCGGGGAGCTGTTTTTT. This chain uses TRBV27 with TRBJ2-2; D unclear. CDR1 MNHEY and CDR2 SMNVEV come from the germline V gene (reference sequence). With 3 bases removed from V and 5 bases from J, the gap between germline ends came to 13 bases. The CDR3 runs to 15 residues.

A few counts support this clone. The same CDR3 also results from other DNA sequences found in this sample. This chain links TRBV27 with TRBJ2-2; D remains unclear. CDR3 size: 12 residues. The V and J ends lost 1 base and 6 bases respectively, with 3 bases between them. In germline, CDR1 is MNHEY, CDR2 SMNVEV (reference sequence). The CDR3 loop reads CASSLWAGELFF. Here the CDR3 DNA reads TGTGCCAGCAGTTTATGGGCCGGGGAGCTGTTTTTT.

The chain combines TRBV7-8 with TRBJ2-1; a possible D gene is TRBD2 (6 bases). V was clipped by 6 bases and J by 0 bases, with 18 bases between them. Looked up from germline, CDR1 is SGHVS and CDR2 is FQNEAQ. This CDR3 has 17 amino acids. CDR3 sequence reads: CASSQVVSGSSYNEQFF. CDR3 in DNA: TGTGCCAGCAGTCAGGTGGTTAGCGGTAGCTCCTACAATGAGCAGTTCTTC.

The chain uses TRBV27 and TRBJ2-5, with TRBD2 identical over 9 bases. Germline loops: CDR1 MNHEY, CDR2 SMNVEV (reference sequence). Losses at the gene ends were 6 bases for V and 5 bases for J; bases not matched to a gene: 19. The CDR3 extends over 18 amino acids. This CDR3 reads CASRPLGTPAGGVETQYF. The CDR3 nucleotides are TGTGCCAGCAGACCCCTTGGGACGCCCGCGGGGGGGGTTGAGACCCAGTACTTC.

The chain carries TRBV12-5 and TRBJ1-1; D ambiguous. The CDR3 has 12 amino acids. With 9 bases removed from V and 0 bases from J, the gap between germline ends came to 8 bases. The germline gives CDR1 LGHNT, CDR2 FRNRAP. This CDR3 is CASQTVNTEAFF. CDR3 DNA: TGTGCTAGCCAGACTGTGAACACTGAAGCTTTCTTT.

In this sample, this clone turned up once. Other DNA sequences in the same sample also yield this CDR3. The chain links TRBV25-1 to TRBJ2-7; 11 bases match TRBD1. In germline, CDR1 is MGHDK, CDR2 SYGVNS. The CDR3 has 14 residues. V gave up 5 bases and J gave up 3 bases; unmatched junction bases: 3. The CDR3 spells CASSPGQGGYEQYF. CDR3 nucleotides: TGTGCCAGCAGTCCGGGACAGGGGGGCTACGAGCAGTACTTC.

The V and J genes are TRBV7-2 and TRBJ2-7; 11 nucleotides align to TRBD2. The V and J ends lost 2 bases and 1 base, in that order; junction bases with no gene match: 4. Germline values: CDR1 SGHTA, CDR2 FQGNSA. CDR3 length: 16 residues. The CDR3 nucleotides are TGTGCCAGCAGCTTACTGGGGACTAGCGGATCCTACGAGCAGTACTTC. It translates to CASSLLGTSGSYEQYF.

In regard to this clone: Within the sample, other DNA sequences also encode this same CDR3. The chain has TRBV7-3 and TRBJ2-1; D is unclear. The CDR3 has 13 residues. CDR1 SGHTA and CDR2 FQGTGA come from the germline V gene. Trimming shortened V by 2 bases and J by 1 base, and 3 bases separated the two germline ends. The CDR3 coding sequence is TGTGCCAGCAGCTTAGGATCCTACAATGAGCAGTTCTTC. It yields the protein CASSLGSYNEQFF.

This sequence joins TRBV4-3 and TRBJ2-7, with D perhaps matching TRBD2 (5 bases). The CDR3 has 16 amino acids. V lost 3 bases to trimming and J lost 4 bases, with 19 bases between them. Germline CDR1 reads LGHNA; CDR2 reads YSLEER. CDR3 DNA sequence: TGCGCCAGCAGCCAGGATCTTAGGACGGGAATATACGAGCAGTACTTC. Its translation is CASSQDLRTGIYEQYF.

This clone has only one observation. The CDR3: CASSLGGNEKLFF. In DNA, the CDR3 is TGCGCCAGCAGCTTGGGGGGAAATGAAAAACTGTTTTTT. V is TRBV5-1 and J is TRBJ1-4, with D unclear. This CDR3 has 13 residues. Per the germline V gene, CDR1 is SGHRS and CDR2 is YFSETQ. Trimming pared 0 bases from V and 5 bases from J, leaving 5 bases between.

J is TRBJ1-1 and V is TRBV14; D remains ambiguous. Germline values: CDR1 SGHDN, CDR2 FVKESK. This CDR3 spans 12 amino acids. V lost 3 bases, J lost 1 base, and 3 bases lay in between. CDR3 loop: CASSHWNTEAFF. The CDR3 DNA reads as TGTGCCAGCAGCCATTGGAACACTGAAGCTTTCTTT.

J is TRBJ2-7 and V is TRBV28, with TRBD2 as a possible D gene (6 bases). This CDR3 has 16 amino acids. The V end was cut by 3 bases, the J end by 2 bases, with 17 bases between. The germline gives CDR1 MDHEN, CDR2 SYDVKM. The CDR3: CASSFGEEDGAYEQYF. CDR3 bases: TGTGCCAGCAGTTTCGGGGAGGAGGACGGGGCCTACGAGCAGTACTTC.

Remarks on this clone: This sample also contains other DNA sequences that code for the same CDR3. This chain connects TRBV19 to TRBJ2-7; TRBD2 is a possible D gene (6 bases). The CDR3 consists of 11 residues. V gave up 3 bases and J gave up 6 bases, with 6 bases separating them. Germline CDR1 is LNHDA and CDR2 is SQIVND (reference sequence). CDR3 protein: CASSIGGEQYF. The CDR3 DNA reads as TGTGCCAGTAGTATCGGGGGCGAGCAGTACTTC.

This chain joins TRBV10-3 and TRBJ2-7, with D uncertain. The germline V gene encodes CDR1 ENHRY and CDR2 SYGVKD. Trimming pared 10 bases from V and 2 bases from J, leaving 12 bases between. CDR3 size: 12 residues. CDR3 bases: TGTGCCACCCAGCGAGAACCCTACGAGCAGTACTTC. Its translation is CATQREPYEQYF.

The J gene is TRBJ2-7, the V gene TRBV4-1; 9 bases map to TRBD1. Trimming cost V 1 base and J 7 bases; bases outside gene matches: 5. CDR3 length: 14 residues. Germline V CDR1 and CDR2: MGHRA, YSYEKL. CDR3 residues: CASSQGTGAGEQYF. The DNA for the CDR3 is TGCGCCAGCAGCCAAGGGACAGGGGCAGGGGAGCAGTACTTC.

The J gene is TRBJ2-1, the V gene TRBV25-1; 9 nucleotides match TRBD2. The length of the CDR3 is 16 residues. Germline V CDR1 and CDR2: MGHDK, SYGVNS. V shed 1 base and J 4 bases; nucleotides not matched to a gene: 5. The CDR3 loop is CASSELAGVSYNEQFF. CDR3 nucleotides: TGTGCCAGCAGTGAATTAGCGGGAGTATCATACAATGAGCAGTTCTTC.

This clone was counted once. This chain's CDR3 is CASSFQGQGGYEQYF. As DNA, the CDR3 is TGTGCCAGCAGTTTCCAGGGACAGGGGGGATACGAGCAGTACTTC. The chain employs TRBV28 and TRBJ2-7, with TRBD1 matching over 11 bases. This CDR3 comprises 15 residues. The germline gives CDR1 MDHEN, CDR2 SYDVKM. V trimming: 3 bases; J trimming: 4 bases; junction bases outside the gene matches: 5.

The rearrangement links TRBV9 to TRBJ2-2; TRBD2 aligns across 10 bases. This CDR3 has 16 amino acids. V trimming: 3 bases; J trimming: 4 bases; junction bases outside the gene matches: 6. Germline V gene lookup returns CDR1 SGDLS and CDR2 YYNGEE. The CDR3 DNA reads as TGTGCCAGCAGCGACAGCGGGAGGGTCGGCACCGGGGAGCTGTTTTTT. Amino acids: CASSDSGRVGTGELFF.

To note about this clone: The same CDR3 can be traced to other DNA sequences in this sample. The rearrangement joins TRBV27 to TRBJ2-2; D is unresolved. The ends were cut back, 5 bases at V and 6 bases at J, with 7 bases in the middle. CDR3 size: 12 residues. Germline V gene data show CDR1 as MNHEY and CDR2 as SMNVEV (reference sequence). The CDR3 region has the DNA TGTGCCAGCAGTCCCCTGGCCGGGGAGCTGTTTTTT. Protein product: CASSPLAGELFF.

In this sample, this clone turned up once. The chain uses TRBV5-1 and TRBJ1-1; D unresolved. Trimming stripped 4 bases from V and 5 bases from J, with 15 bases between. Germline loops: CDR1 SGHRS, CDR2 YFSETQ. CDR3 length: 14 residues. The CDR3 nucleotides read TGCGCCAGCAGCACGTCAACCTTCGATACTGAAGCTTTCTTT. Protein sequence: CASSTSTFDTEAFF.

This clone was picked up one time. The V call is TRBV4-1, the J call TRBJ2-7; D is possibly TRBD1 (6 bases). Germline CDR1 is MGHRA and CDR2 is YSYEKL. V lost 1 base to trimming and J lost 2 bases, with 15 bases between them. CDR3 size: 16 residues. In DNA form, the CDR3 reads TGCGCCAGCAGCCAAGCATCTAAGGGGGAAGCCTACGAGCAGTACTTC. This encodes CASSQASKGEAYEQYF.

Details on this clone: A read error is possible here, since a much larger clone lies one base away. This sample also contains other DNA sequences that code for the same CDR3. The J gene is TRBJ1-5, the V gene TRBV7-2; D remains ambiguous. Trimming removed 1 base at V and 6 bases at J, with 4 bases between. Germline V gene data show CDR1 as SGHTA and CDR2 as FQGNSA. This CDR3 is 12 amino acids long. In nucleotides, the CDR3 is TGTGCCAGCAGCTTAGGGGGTCAGCCCCAGCATTTT. This encodes CASSLGGQPQHF.